These 15 T cell receptor beta chains were sequenced from one sample in a study of blood T cells in healthy people across ages. Through a sample-barcoded 5' primer and a J-beta primer mix, a second PCR was run for roughly 6 to 11 cycles. TCRdb reprocessed the 5' RACE reads with MiXCR, giving one entry per CDR3 protein. Of about 1.1 million distinct CDR3 sequences listed, roughly two fifths are singletons. Sequenced input: blood. Receptors were obtained from a man between 18 and 29 years old in good health.

CDR3 nucleotide sequence: TGCGCCAGCAGCGTGTTCAGGGTAGATGGGGGCTACACCTTC. It translates to CASSVFRVDGGYTF. The J gene is TRBJ1-2, the V gene TRBV4-3; D is possibly TRBD1 (5 bases). The CDR3 is made up of 14 amino acids. Germline lookup yields CDR1 LGHNA and CDR2 YSLEER. V lost 5 bases and J lost 8, with 18 bases in between.

To note about this clonotype: This may arise from a read error, as a much more abundant clone is one base away. The genes are TRBV4-3 and TRBJ2-4; 8 bases fit TRBD1. The CDR3 has 15 residues. Germline CDR1 LGHNA, CDR2 YSLEER. CDR3 DNA sequence: TGCGCCAGCAGCCTTGACAGGGGTCGCCAAAACGTTCAGTACTTC. This encodes CASSLDRGRQNVQYF.

This sequence joins TRBV6-6 and TRBJ2-3; 7 nucleotides line up with TRBD1. The junction had 3 bases not matched to a gene; V was cut back by 2 bases and J by 1 base. The CDR3 consists of 15 residues. Per the germline V gene, CDR1 is MNHNY and CDR2 is SVGAGI (reference sequence). CDR3 bases: TGTGCCAGCAGTTACCCGGGACAGCGCACAGATACGCAGTATTTT. The encoded protein is CASSYPGQRTDTQYF.

This clonotype was observed a handful of times. The V call is TRBV2, the J call TRBJ2-3, with D hard to call. Looked up from germline, CDR1 is SNHLY and CDR2 is FYNNEI. The CDR3 has 15 residues. The ends were cut back, 8 bases at V and 3 bases at J, with 18 bases in the middle. The CDR3 DNA reads as TGTGCCAGCGCCGACCCGGCTAGACGTACAGATACGCAGTATTTT. It encodes CASADPARRTDTQYF.

This clonotype occurred a few times. At one end, the junction sequence differs from germline, possibly due to a read error. The chain uses TRBV7-9 and TRBJ2-3, with D maybe TRBD1 (6 bases). Looked up from germline, CDR1 is SEHNR and CDR2 is FQNEAQ (reference sequence). The CDR3 has 17 residues. This chain's CDR3 is CARSFGQLELSTDTQYF. The CDR3 DNA follows: TGTGCCAGGAGCTTCGGACAGCTTGAGTTAAGCACAGATACGCAGTATTTT.

This clonotype was counted only a few times. The chain carries TRBV3-1 and TRBJ1-5, with D uncertain. Trimming left V 0 bases short and J 2 bases short, with 14 bases between. The germline V gene has CDR1 LGHDT and CDR2 YNNKEL (reference sequence). CDR3 length: 17 residues. The CDR3 region has the DNA TGTGCCAGCAGCCAAGATCTGGGCCAGTCGGGCAATCAGCCCCAGCATTTT. It codes for CASSQDLGQSGNQPQHF.

V gene TRBV9 combines with J gene TRBJ1-5; no definite D call. The CDR3 runs to 14 residues. V dropped 0 bases and J dropped 5 bases, with 9 bases sitting between them. Germline lookup yields CDR1 SGDLS and CDR2 YYNGEE. The CDR3 DNA sequence: TGTGCCAGCAGCGTAGCTGCGGACGATCAGCCCCAGCATTTT. Amino acid sequence: CASSVAADDQPQHF.

The rearrangement uses TRBV20-1 and TRBJ2-3, with a possible D match to TRBD2 (5 bases). Trimming removed 3 bases at V and 4 bases at J, with 14 bases between. The V gene's germline CDR1 is DFQATT and CDR2 SNEGSKA (reference sequence). The CDR3 covers 14 residues. The CDR3 spells CSASSAGAADTQYF. In DNA form, the CDR3 reads TGCAGTGCTAGTAGTGCGGGCGCCGCAGATACGCAGTATTTT.

The chain uses TRBV3-1 and TRBJ2-1; TRBD1 matches at 9 bases. V trimming: 5 bases; J trimming: 7 bases; junction bases outside the gene matches: 9. The CDR3 runs to 15 residues. From germline, CDR1 is LGHDT and CDR2 YNNKEL (reference sequence). The CDR3 DNA follows: TGTGCCAGCAGCTTTTACCGGGACAGGGTAAATGAGCAGTTCTTC. Translated, it gives CASSFYRDRVNEQFF.

There are a few counts of this clonotype. This rearrangement joins TRBV7-9 to TRBJ2-3, with D uncertain. Germline assignment: CDR1 SEHNR and CDR2 FQNEAQ (reference sequence). V was cut by 8 bases and J by 6 bases, with 18 bases left in between. This CDR3 contains 14 residues. The CDR3 is CASSGPPDSDTQYF. CDR3 DNA sequence: TGTGCCAGCTCCGGGCCCCCCGACTCCGATACGCAGTATTTT.

The gene calls are TRBV6-5 and TRBJ1-1, with 7 nucleotides matching TRBD1. The CDR3 is made up of 14 amino acids. With 2 bases clipped from V and 7 bases from J, the junction kept 7 bases outside the gene matches. CDR1 and CDR2 (germline): MNHEY, SVGAGI. CDR3 protein: CASSYPDRRDEAFF. DNA for the CDR3: TGTGCCAGCAGTTACCCGGACAGGAGAGATGAAGCTTTCTTT.

This chain uses TRBV20-1 with TRBJ2-3; 14 bases align to TRBD2. The germline CDR1 and CDR2 sequences are DFQATT and SNEGSKA (reference sequence). V shed 5 bases, J shed 4 bases, and the junction held 14 bases outside the gene matches. The CDR3 runs 18 residues. CDR3 sequence reads: CSASTSGGVVVLSDTQYF. Here the CDR3 DNA reads TGCAGTGCTTCGACTAGCGGGGGGGTTGTCGTATTATCAGATACGCAGTATTTT.

This clonotype was detected a few times. The chain couples TRBV28 to TRBJ1-4; TRBD1 matches 8 bases. CDR1 MDHEN and CDR2 SYDVKM come from the germline V gene. Trimming at V came to 5 bases and at J to 3 bases, leaving 8 bases not matched to a gene. The length of the CDR3 is 16 residues. CDR3 sequence: CASSQDRVGANEKLFF. CDR3 nucleotide sequence: TGTGCCAGCAGTCAGGACAGGGTGGGTGCTAATGAAAAACTGTTTTTT. The full variable domain, its missing parts supplied by reference TRBV28 and TRBJ1-4, is DVKVTQSSRYLVKRTGEKVFLECVQDMDHENMFWYRQDPGLGLRLIYFSYDVKMKEKGDIPEGYSVSREKKERFSLILESASTNQTSMYLCASSQDRVGANEKLFFGSGTQLSVL.

This clonotype was counted only a few times. V is TRBV4-3 and J is TRBJ1-1, with D unresolved. The CDR3 loop spans 15 amino acids. Looked up from germline, CDR1 is LGHNA and CDR2 is YSLEER. V lost 0 bases and J 2 bases, leaving 10 bases between the germline ends. CDR3 in DNA: TGCGCCAGCAGCCAAGATCGGTTCTCCAACACTGAAGCTTTCTTT. It is translated as CASSQDRFSNTEAFF.

The V call is TRBV4-3, the J call TRBJ2-7; D is ambiguous. V dropped 1 base and J dropped 7 bases, with 11 bases sitting between them. The germline V gene encodes CDR1 LGHNA and CDR2 YSLEER. CDR3 length equals 13 residues. This chain's CDR3 is CASSQVEVGEQYF. CDR3 nucleotides: TGCGCCAGCAGCCAAGTCGAGGTTGGGGAGCAGTACTTC.